The 27 T cell receptor beta chains reported below all come from one sample, sequenced in a study of T cell responses to AZD1222 COVID-19 vaccine (dated by TCRdb to about 2021). The method behind the library was the immunoSEQ multiplex PCR assay. The table was pulled from immuneACCESS by TCRdb, which kept in-frame rearrangements only. Such tables lose some clones; where checked, under half of the loss comes from unresolved V genes, and the rest has no known cause. This sample is represented by roughly 110,000 clones; about 89% of them were singletons. Under 7% of the sample is held by the ten biggest clonotypes. In light of the paper, this sample's time point label describes: baseline before first vaccination. The source was peripheral blood, collected on day 0 of AZD1222 vaccination. These receptor sequences come from an adult in good health.

This chain's CDR3 is CASSPTIGEAFF. The CDR3 DNA reads as TGTGCCAGCAGCCCCACGATAGGTGAAGCTTTCTTT. The V gene is TRBV7-9, the J gene TRBJ1-1, with D uncertain. The V and J ends lost 5 bases and 7 bases respectively, with 11 bases between them. Germline CDR1 reads SEHNR; CDR2 reads FQNEAQ (reference sequence). The CDR3 length is 12 residues.

The rearrangement joins TRBV18 to TRBJ1-6, with no clear D. Germline loops: CDR1 KGHSH, CDR2 LQKENI. Between the trimmed V and J ends, which lost 1 base and 6 bases, there was a span of 13 bases. The CDR3 is 16 amino acids. CDR3 nucleotides: TGTGCCAGCTCACCACGGGCCCAATCCCGTAATTCACCCCTCCACTTT. This codes for CASSPRAQSRNSPLHF.

The chain joins TRBV5-1 to TRBJ2-2, with D possibly matching TRBD1 (6 bases). Trimming removed 4 bases from V and 0 bases from J, with 13 bases in between. CDR3 length equals 16 residues. CDR1 and CDR2 (germline): SGHRS, YFSETQ. In DNA, the CDR3 is TGCGCCAGCAGCATAGGGACAACCCCGAACACCGGGGAGCTGTTTTTT. The encoded protein is CASSIGTTPNTGELFF.

This clone was counted between two and nine times. The gene calls are TRBV7-8 and TRBJ1-2; perhaps TRBD1 as D (5 bases). Germline V CDR1 and CDR2: SGHVS, FQNEAQ. V lost 0 bases and J 4 bases, leaving 12 bases between the germline ends. The CDR3 sequence is 15 residues long. The CDR3 DNA is TGTGCCAGCAGCTTAGCCGGGACTGGCCTCTATGGCTACACCTTC. Amino acids: CASSLAGTGLYGYTF.

The chain combines TRBV27 with TRBJ2-7, with D hard to call. The CDR3 length is 11 residues. Trimming cost V 3 bases and J 0 bases, with 0 bases left between them. Germline V gene sequence: CDR1 MNHEY, CDR2 SMNVEV (reference sequence). The CDR3: CASSFSYEQYF. The CDR3 DNA is TGTGCCAGCAGTTTCTCCTACGAGCAGTACTTC.

The chain's CDR3 is CASSNVPPWILWGNTIYF. The CDR3 DNA follows: TGTGCCAGCAGCAATGTGCCCCCTTGGATTCTCTGGGGAAACACCATATATTTT. The chain uses TRBV21-1 and TRBJ1-3. TRBV21-1 is reported as a pseudogene. The CDR3 length is 18 residues.

The chain has TRBV21-1 and TRBJ2-2. TRBV21-1 is classified as a pseudogene. CDR3 length equals 14 residues. The CDR3 DNA is TGTGCCAGCAGCAGCCACCGAAAGTTTTTGGAGCTGTTTTTT. Its translation: CASSSHRKFLELFF.

V is TRBV27 and J is TRBJ1-6; the match to TRBD1 covers 9 bases. The CDR3 covers 17 residues. The V and J ends lost 0 bases and 3 bases, in that order; junction bases with no gene match: 3. Germline V gene data show CDR1 as MNHEY and CDR2 as SMNVEV (reference sequence). Written as DNA, the CDR3 is TGTGCCAGCAGTTTATCGACAGGGGGAGACTATAATTCACCCCTCCACTTT. Amino acids: CASSLSTGGDYNSPLHF.

The V call is TRBV12-5, the J call TRBJ1-2; weak D call: TRBD1 (5 bases). V was cut by 2 bases and J by 4 bases, with 14 bases left in between. The CDR3 loop spans 15 amino acids. Germline V gene data show CDR1 as LGHNT and CDR2 as FRNRAP. Here the CDR3 reads CASGLSGGSGYGYTF. The CDR3 DNA follows: TGTGCTAGTGGTTTGTCGGGGGGTTCTGGCTATGGCTACACCTTC. Filled out from reference TRBV12-5 and TRBJ1-2, the complete variable domain reads DARVTQTPRHKVTEMGQEVTMRCQPILGHNTVFWYRQTMMQGLELLAYFRNRAPLDDSGMPKDRFSAEMPDATLATLKIQPSEPRDSAVYFCASGLSGGSGYGYTFGSGTRLTVV.

V and J are TRBV7-2 and TRBJ1-5; D gene ambiguous. Germline V gene sequence: CDR1 SGHTA, CDR2 FQGNSA. Trimming took off 2 bases at V and 6 bases at J, with 8 bases between the two ends. The CDR3 runs 13 residues. The CDR3 nucleotides are TGTGCCAGCAGCTTATCGGGAATTCAGCCCCAGCATTTT. Amino acid sequence: CASSLSGIQPQHF. The complete variable domain, with remaining parts taken from reference TRBV7-2 and TRBJ1-5, reads GAGVSQSPSNKVTEKGKDVELRCDPISGHTALYWYRQSLGQGLEFLIYFQGNSAPDKSGLPSDRFSAERTGGSVSTLTIQRTQQEDSAVYLCASSLSGIQPQHFGDGTRLSIL.

Written as DNA, the CDR3 is TGTGCCAGCAGCCGGACTAGCGGGAGCCGAGGGGGAGAGACCCAGTACTTC. It translates to CASSRTSGSRGGETQYF. The J gene is TRBJ2-5, the V gene TRBV3-1 (or the pseudogene TRBV3-2); TRBD2 agrees at 13 bases. The CDR3 has 17 amino acids. The junction had 9 bases not matched to a gene; V was cut back by 4 bases and J by 4 bases. CDR1 is LGHDT, CDR2 YNNKEL, per germline (reference sequence).

This chain connects TRBV24-1 to TRBJ2-5; TRBD2 agrees at 9 bases. This CDR3 has 15 amino acids. Germline CDR1 and CDR2: KGHDR and SFDVKD. Germline trimming cut 4 bases from V and 5 bases from J; bases unmatched to any gene: 7. The chain's CDR3 is CATSDPGTSFETQYF. Written as DNA, the CDR3 is TGTGCCACCAGTGACCCGGGGACTAGCTTCGAGACCCAGTACTTC.

The chain has TRBV7-3 and TRBJ2-7; unclear D gene. Germline V gene sequence: CDR1 SGHTA, CDR2 FQGTGA. This CDR3 spans 15 amino acids. V was cut by 0 bases and J by 1 base, with 10 bases left in between. The CDR3 DNA sequence: TGTGCCAGCAGCTTAACCCCGGGCTTATCCTACGAGCAGTACTTC. It yields the protein CASSLTPGLSYEQYF.

The gene calls are TRBV3-1 (or the pseudogene TRBV3-2) and TRBJ2-2; D gene ambiguous. V gave up 3 bases and J gave up 3 bases, with 8 bases separating them. This CDR3 region has 14 residues. CDR1 and CDR2 from the germline V gene are LGHDT and YNNKEL (reference sequence). CDR3 loop: CASSHKGYTGELFF. DNA for the CDR3: TGTGCCAGCAGCCACAAGGGCTACACCGGGGAGCTGTTTTTT.

Only one count was recorded for this clone. The V gene is TRBV11-2, the J gene TRBJ2-7; D is undetermined. The germline V gene encodes CDR1 SGHAT and CDR2 FQNNGV. Trimming removed 3 bases at V and 1 base at J, with 10 bases between. The CDR3 spans 14 residues. The CDR3 is CASSLISESYEQYF. The DNA for the CDR3 is TGTGCCAGCAGCTTGATCTCGGAATCCTACGAGCAGTACTTC.

J is TRBJ1-1 and V is TRBV7-9, with 7 nucleotides matching TRBD1. Germline loops: CDR1 SEHNR, CDR2 FQNEAQ (reference sequence). The CDR3 consists of 14 residues. V shed 1 base and J 5 bases; nucleotides not matched to a gene: 4. The DNA for the CDR3 is TGTGCCAGCAGCTTAGGACAGGGCGAGACTGAAGCTTTCTTT. Translating it yields CASSLGQGETEAFF. The variable domain in full, completed from reference TRBV7-9 and TRBJ1-1, reads DTGVSQNPRHKITKRGQNVTFRCDPISEHNRLYWYRQTLGQGPEFLTYFQNEAQLEKSRLLSDRFSAERPKGSFSTLEIQRTEQGDSAMYLCASSLGQGETEAFFGQGTRLTVV.

The V and J genes are TRBV24-1 and TRBJ1-6, with 7 bases matching TRBD1. With 5 bases clipped from V and 7 bases from J, the junction kept 7 bases outside the gene matches. Germline CDR1 is KGHDR and CDR2 is SFDVKD. The CDR3 consists of 15 residues. The CDR3 region has the DNA TGTGCCACCAGTGGGGACAGCCCTCAAAATTCACCCCTCCACTTT. It translates to CATSGDSPQNSPLHF.

This chain connects TRBV3-1 (or the pseudogene TRBV3-2) to TRBJ2-5; 7 bases map to TRBD1. The trim removed 1 base at V and 2 bases at J, leaving 4 bases unmatched. Germline V gene sequence: CDR1 LGHDT, CDR2 YNNKEL (reference sequence). The CDR3 has 15 residues. CDR3 loop: CASSQVPTGQETQYF. The CDR3 DNA sequence: TGTGCCAGCAGCCAAGTCCCGACAGGGCAAGAGACCCAGTACTTC.

J is TRBJ1-4 and V is TRBV28; D is ambiguous. CDR1 MDHEN and CDR2 SYDVKM come from the germline V gene. Deletions cut 3 bases from V and 6 bases from J, with 5 bases between. This CDR3 has 12 residues. The DNA of the CDR3 is TGTGCCAGCAGTTTTTCTCATGAAAAACTGTTTTTT. This gives the protein CASSFSHEKLFF.

The chain employs TRBV29-1 and TRBJ2-7; no definite D call. The CDR3 runs to 10 residues. CDR1 is SQVTM, CDR2 ANQGSEA, per germline. The V and J ends lost 4 bases and 4 bases respectively, with 5 bases between them. The CDR3 region is CSVVYYEQYF. The CDR3 DNA reads TGCAGCGTTGTCTATTACGAGCAGTACTTC.

This chain connects TRBV2 to TRBJ1-2; no definite D call. Germline V gene data show CDR1 as SNHLY and CDR2 as FYNNEI. The germline V and J ends were trimmed by 4 bases and 8 bases, with 17 bases remaining between them. CDR3 length: 14 amino acids. The CDR3 sequence is CASSGTSQGMGYTF. The DNA for the CDR3 is TGTGCCAGCAGTGGAACATCACAAGGGATGGGCTACACCTTC.

V and J are TRBV5-1 and TRBJ2-3; TRBD2 matches 13 bases. With 4 bases clipped from V and 4 bases from J, the junction kept 9 bases outside the gene matches. CDR3 length equals 17 residues. From germline, CDR1 is SGHRS and CDR2 YFSETQ. The DNA of the CDR3 is TGCGCCAGCAGCACAACCGGGACTAGCGGGACCTCAGATACGCAGTATTTT. Residues: CASSTTGTSGTSDTQYF.

The chain has TRBV28 and TRBJ1-5; D call uncertain. V lost 8 bases to trimming and J lost 3 bases, with 8 bases between them. The CDR3 length is 12 residues. The V gene's germline CDR1 is MDHEN and CDR2 SYDVKM. DNA for the CDR3: TGTGCCAGCGAGGGATCCAATCAGCCCCAGCATTTT. It specifies CASEGSNQPQHF.

The chain uses TRBV28 and TRBJ2-5; D is perhaps TRBD1 (5 bases). V lost 5 bases, J lost 4 bases, and 11 bases lay in between. Germline CDR1 and CDR2: MDHEN and SYDVKM. This CDR3 comprises 13 residues. CDR3 sequence (DNA): TGTGCCAGCAGTATCCAGGGTTTAGAGACCCAGTACTTC. This encodes CASSIQGLETQYF.

V is TRBV7-3 and J is TRBJ2-1; D not certain. The germline V and J ends were trimmed by 3 bases and 1 base, with 7 bases remaining between them. The CDR3 runs to 14 residues. Germline CDR1 reads SGHTA; CDR2 reads FQGTGA. CDR3 residues: CASSLDGSYNEQFF. In DNA, the CDR3 is TGTGCCAGCAGCTTGGACGGATCCTACAATGAGCAGTTCTTC.

This sequence joins TRBV5-8 and TRBJ2-4; no reliable D call. Trimming stripped 0 bases from V and 5 bases from J, with 9 bases between. Germline lookup yields CDR1 SGHTS and CDR2 YDEGEE. The CDR3 is made up of 14 amino acids. CDR3: CASSLAEAQNIQYF. The CDR3 DNA reads TGTGCCAGCAGCTTGGCCGAGGCACAAAACATTCAGTACTTC.

The chain uses TRBV18 and TRBJ2-7; 9 nucleotides match TRBD1. V dropped 4 bases and J dropped 3; count of bases not matched to a gene: 4. Germline values: CDR1 KGHSH, CDR2 LQKENI. The CDR3 spans 14 residues. CDR3 amino acids: CASSLQGAHYEQYF. In DNA form, the CDR3 reads TGTGCCAGCTCACTACAGGGGGCTCACTACGAGCAGTACTTC.